Listed below are T cell receptor beta chains from one sample, sequenced in a study of response to subunit inactivated influenza vaccine. TCRdb re-analysed the RT-PCR reads in MiXCR, keeping a single row per CDR3 protein. The sample has around 200,000 distinct CDR3 sequences; around 9% are singletons. The sample in question was non-naive T cells sorted from PBMCs, obtained on the day of vaccination. These receptors were collected from a man aged 50 to 59 who received an inactivated influenza vaccine. Both conserved end residues are part of each CDR3. A D gene is named only where the DNA matches it firmly. The listing skips clone size in some rows; elsewhere it reads once, few, many or a size class.

J gene,clone size,D gene,V gene,CDR3 DNA,CDR3 protein
TRBJ1-3,.,.,TRBV3-1,TGTGCCAGCAGCCGTGCGTCCTCTGGAAACACCATATATTTT,CASSRASSGNTIYF
TRBJ2-3,.,.,TRBV28,TGTGCCAGCCTGGACGGGGGACAGACAGATACGCAGTATTTT,CASLDGGQTDTQYF
TRBJ2-5,once,.,TRBV10-3,TGTGCCATCAGCCCGGGTAAATCAGAGACCCAGTACTTC,CAISPGKSETQYF
TRBJ1-2,few,TRBD1,TRBV28,TGTGCCAGCAGTTTAATTGTTGGCAGGGGGCACGGTGGCTACACCTTC,CASSLIVGRGHGGYTF
TRBJ2-1,many,.,TRBV12-3/TRBV12-4,TGTGCCAGCAGCCATAGCGGCAATGAGCAGTTCTTC,CASSHSGNEQFF
TRBJ2-5,few,.,TRBV7-2,TGTGCCAGCAGTCGCGGGCTCCAAGAGACCCAGTACTTC,CASSRGLQETQYF
TRBJ2-5,few,TRBD1,TRBV2,TGTGCCAGCAGTGACGGGACAGGGGGCGGAGAGACCCAGTACTTC,CASSDGTGGGETQYF
TRBJ2-5,.,.,TRBV5-5,TGTGCCAGCAGCTCATCCGTGGGACTGAAAGAGACCCAGTACTTC,CASSSSVGLKETQYF
TRBJ2-3,many,.,TRBV9,TGTGCCAGCAGCGTAGAGGGGCCTCGCACAGATACGCAGTATTTT,CASSVEGPRTDTQYF
TRBJ2-3,.,.,TRBV6-2/TRBV6-3,TGTGCCAGCAGTTACACGTTTCTAGGAGGCACAGATACGCAGTATTTT,CASSYTFLGGTDTQYF
TRBJ2-7,few,.,TRBV7-3,TGTGCCAGCAGCTTAAGCCCTAGCCGCGAGCAGTACTTC,CASSLSPSREQYF
TRBJ1-4,.,TRBD1,TRBV28,TGTGCCAGCCAAACAGGGGCCGCCAATGAAAAACTGTTTTTT,CASQTGAANEKLFF
TRBJ2-3,.,.,TRBV3-1,TGTGCCAGCAGCCAAGTAGGGAGCACAGATACGCAGTATTTT,CASSQVGSTDTQYF
TRBJ1-2,.,TRBD1,TRBV7-6,TGTGCCAGCAGCTTAGTGCACGGGACAGGGCCCAACTATGGCTACACCTTC,CASSLVHGTGPNYGYTF
TRBJ2-7,many,.,TRBV27,TGTGCCAGCAGACGGACAGGCGGGAACGAGCAGTACTTC,CASRRTGGNEQYF
TRBJ1-3,many,.,TRBV5-1,TGCGCCACCCGCGAGATCTCTGGAAACACCATATATTTT,CATREISGNTIYF
TRBJ1-2,many,TRBD1,TRBV5-1,TGCGCCAGCAGCTTGGCGACAGGGAACTATGGCTACACCTTC,CASSLATGNYGYTF
TRBJ2-5,few,TRBD2,TRBV11-2,TGTGCCAGCAGCCCTGCGGGGGGGGTCCAAGAGACCCAGTACTTC,CASSPAGGVQETQYF
TRBJ1-4,many,.,TRBV5-1,TGCGCCAGCAGCTTGACGGGAGGTGAAAAACTGTTTTTT,CASSLTGGEKLFF
TRBJ2-3,few,.,TRBV9,TGTGCCAGCAGCGTAGATCAGGGGAAGACGCAGTATTTT,CASSVDQGKTQYF
TRBJ2-1,.,TRBD2,TRBV20-1,TGCAGTGGGGAGGGGATGGTAATAGATGAGCAGTTCTTC,CSGEGMVIDEQFF
TRBJ2-7,.,TRBD2,TRBV14,TGTGCCAGCAGCGAAACGGGAGGGCCAAACGAGCAGTACTTC,CASSETGGPNEQYF
TRBJ2-3,.,.,TRBV7-8,TGTGCCAGCAGCTCCGGCTACACAGATACGCAGTATTTT,CASSSGYTDTQYF
TRBJ2-7,.,.,TRBV4-3,TGCGCCAGCAGCCAAGGGACCCATTACGAGCAGTACTTC,CASSQGTHYEQYF
TRBJ2-5,few,.,TRBV7-9,TGTGCCAGCAGCAAGAGTGGGGGGGCAAAAGAGACCCAGTACTTC,CASSKSGGAKETQYF
TRBJ2-3,few,TRBD2,TRBV11-2,TGTGCCAGCAGCGTCCGCGGACTAGCGGGGGGGCTTGGCACAGATACGCAGTATTTT,CASSVRGLAGGLGTDTQYF
TRBJ1-5,many,.,TRBV2,TGTGCCAGCAGTCTAGACGGTCAGCCCCAGCATTTT,CASSLDGQPQHF
TRBJ2-7,.,.,TRBV27,TGTGCCAGCAAACTTGGAGGTGGCCCCTACGAGCAGTACTTC,CASKLGGGPYEQYF
TRBJ2-6,.,.,TRBV5-7,TGTGCCAGCAGCTCGGCTAGTAAGACCTGGGCCAACGTCCTGACTTTC,CASSSASKTWANVLTF
TRBJ2-2,.,.,TRBV27,TGTGCCAGCAGTTTAATAGGGGCGGGCGGGGAGCTGTTTTTT,CASSLIGAGGELFF
TRBJ2-3,.,.,TRBV20-1,TGCAGTGCTAGAGATCAGACGTCAGATACGCAGTATTTT,CSARDQTSDTQYF
TRBJ2-7,many,TRBD1,TRBV29-1,TGCAGCGTTGTTCGGGACAGCGCCTACGAGCAGTACTTC,CSVVRDSAYEQYF
TRBJ2-5,few,TRBD2,TRBV28,TGTGCCAGCAGTTCACCGAGCGGGGGATTCCAAGAGACCCAGTACTTC,CASSSPSGGFQETQYF
TRBJ2-5,.,TRBD1,TRBV15,TGTGCCACCAGCAGCAACAGGGGGTGGGGACCCCAAGAGACCCAGTACTTC,CATSSNRGWGPQETQYF
TRBJ1-1,many,.,TRBV28,TGTGCCAGCAGTGTCCCGCAGGGTCACACTGAAGCTTTCTTT,CASSVPQGHTEAFF
TRBJ1-1,many,.,TRBV28,TGTGCCAGCAGTTTTAGACCCTCGGCGTACAGTAGGGCTTTCTTT,CASSFRPSAYSRAFF
TRBJ1-2,few,.,TRBV29-1,TGCAGCGTTGGTCAAGGAGGCTACACCTTC,CSVGQGGYTF
TRBJ2-7,many,.,TRBV5-6,TGTGCCAGCAGCTTAGGTATGGGATCCTACGAGCAGTACTTC,CASSLGMGSYEQYF